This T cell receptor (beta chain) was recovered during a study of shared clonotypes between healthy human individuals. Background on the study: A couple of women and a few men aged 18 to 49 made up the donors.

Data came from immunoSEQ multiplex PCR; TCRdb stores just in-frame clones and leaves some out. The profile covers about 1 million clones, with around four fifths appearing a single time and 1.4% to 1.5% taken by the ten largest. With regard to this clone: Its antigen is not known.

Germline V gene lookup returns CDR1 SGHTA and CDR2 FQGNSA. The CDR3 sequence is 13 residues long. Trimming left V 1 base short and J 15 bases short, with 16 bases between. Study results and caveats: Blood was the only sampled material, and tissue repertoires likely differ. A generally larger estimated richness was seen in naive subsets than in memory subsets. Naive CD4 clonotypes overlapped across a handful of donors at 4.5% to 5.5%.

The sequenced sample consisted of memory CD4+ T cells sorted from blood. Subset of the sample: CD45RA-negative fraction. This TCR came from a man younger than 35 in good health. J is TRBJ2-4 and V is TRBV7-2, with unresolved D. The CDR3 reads CASSLGGLGKLYF. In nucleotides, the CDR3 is TGTGCCAGCAGCTTAGGTGGCCTAGGCAAACTGTACTTC.